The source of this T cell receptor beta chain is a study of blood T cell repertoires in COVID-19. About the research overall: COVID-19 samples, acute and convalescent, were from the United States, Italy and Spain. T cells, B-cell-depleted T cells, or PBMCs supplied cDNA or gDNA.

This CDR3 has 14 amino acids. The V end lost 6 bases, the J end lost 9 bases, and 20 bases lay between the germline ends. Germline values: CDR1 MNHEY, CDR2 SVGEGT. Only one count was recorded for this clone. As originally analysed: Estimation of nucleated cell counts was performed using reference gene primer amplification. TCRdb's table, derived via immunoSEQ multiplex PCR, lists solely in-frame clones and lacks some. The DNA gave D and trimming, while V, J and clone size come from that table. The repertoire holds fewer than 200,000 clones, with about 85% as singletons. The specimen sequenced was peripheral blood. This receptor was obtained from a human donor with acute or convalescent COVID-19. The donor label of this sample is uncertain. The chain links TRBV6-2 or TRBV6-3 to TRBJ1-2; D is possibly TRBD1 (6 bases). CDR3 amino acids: CASSSRPGQLRYTF. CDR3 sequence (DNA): TGTGCCAGCAGCTCTAGGCCGGGACAACTTCGCTACACCTTC.